This T cell receptor beta chain was retrieved from a study of CD8+ T cells in alopecia areata. It was from PBMCs that CD4+ and CD8+ T cells were sorted. Reverse transcribed after extraction, RNA yielded cDNA as the sequencing template. Clones were sequenced by immunoSEQ multiplex PCR, and TCRdb holds only the in-frame ones, with some missing. Of about 150,000 clones in the sample, about two thirds were seen once. This clone was counted once. The CDR3 is made up of 14 amino acids. After removal of 4 bases from V and 6 bases from J, the junction contained 5 bases not matched to a gene. CDR1 and CDR2 from the germline V gene are SQVTM and ANQGSEA.

The material sequenced was CD8+ T cells sorted from blood. The chain joins TRBV29-1 to TRBJ2-1; 11 nucleotides agree with TRBD2. This TCR came from a human donor in good health. In nucleotides, the CDR3 is TGCAGCGTTGTTGGGACTAGCGGTGCCAATGAGCAGTTCTTC. Its protein is CSVVGTSGANEQFF.